These T cell receptor beta chains were read from a single sample in a study of T cell repertoires in cytomegalovirus infection. No antigen is known for these receptors. TCRdb independently ran MiXCR on the reads; one entry per CDR3 protein. Here the sample spans approximately 500,000 distinct CDR3 sequences, 33% being singletons. The sample consisted of cultured PBMCs, taken from culture after CMV antigen stimulation. These receptors were obtained from a human donor in good health (CMV status not recorded). Some clones in this sample may be carry-over from other donors' samples. The CDR3 runs from the conserved cysteine through the conserved F or W. D genes are given only for firm matches. For some rows the clone size is stated as once, few or many, or as a class when expanded; others skip it.

J gene,V gene,D gene,clone size,CDR3 protein,CDR3 DNA
TRBJ1-1,TRBV19,-,-,CASSATGMSTEAFF,TGTGCCAGTAGTGCGACGGGGATGAGCACTGAAGCTTTCTTT
TRBJ1-2,TRBV12-5,TRBD1,-,CASGLDRDRGYGYTF,TGTGCTAGTGGTTTGGACCGAGACAGGGGCTATGGCTACACCTTC
TRBJ2-2,TRBV7-2,-,few,CASSFNGELFF,TGTGCCAGCAGCTTTAACGGGGAGCTGTTTTTT
TRBJ2-7,TRBV29-1,-,once,CSAGRAGVLGEQYF,TGCAGCGCCGGTAGGGCAGGGGTCCTTGGCGAGCAGTACTTC
TRBJ2-3,TRBV27,TRBD1,few,CASSLSWDRGTDTQYF,TGTGCCAGCAGTTTATCGTGGGACAGGGGCACAGATACGCAGTATTTT
TRBJ2-7,TRBV20-1,-,few,CSAGASGYTYEQYF,TGCAGTGCCGGGGCGAGCGGGTACACCTACGAGCAGTACTTC
TRBJ2-3,TRBV4-1,-,-,CASAVRERDTQYF,TGCGCCAGCGCGGTTCGGGAGCGAGATACGCAGTATTTT
TRBJ2-3,TRBV15,TRBD1,few,CATSRVGTGLSTDTQYF,TGTGCCACCAGCAGAGTGGGGACAGGACTTTCCACAGATACGCAGTATTTT
TRBJ2-1,TRBV6-2/TRBV6-3,TRBD2,few,CASSQREGYNEQFF,TGTGCCAGCAGTCAGCGGGAGGGATACAATGAGCAGTTCTTC
TRBJ2-3,TRBV7-2,-,many,CASSPGLGGSGDTQYF,TGTGCCAGCAGCCCGGGGCTAGGGGGGAGTGGAGATACGCAGTATTTT
TRBJ2-5,TRBV7-2,TRBD2,-,CASSVTGGGTQYF,TGTGCCAGCAGCGTCACGGGGGGGGGGACCCAGTACTTC
TRBJ2-7,TRBV4-3,-,-,CASSQFHGESYEQYF,TGCGCCAGCAGCCAATTCCACGGTGAATCCTACGAGCAGTACTTC
TRBJ2-3,TRBV20-1,-,-,CSALNTDTQYF,TGCAGTGCTCTCAACACAGATACGCAGTATTTT
TRBJ1-2,TRBV10-3,TRBD1,-,CAISESGQIYGYTF,TGTGCCATCAGTGAGTCGGGACAGATCTATGGCTACACCTTC
TRBJ2-2,TRBV7-8,TRBD2,many,CASSSREGTFLANTGELFF,TGTGCCAGCAGCTCTAGGGAGGGGACGTTCCTCGCGAACACCGGGGAGCTGTTTTTT
TRBJ1-4,TRBV12-3/TRBV12-4,TRBD1,-,CASSWEQGRKLFF,TGTGCCAGCAGTTGGGAACAGGGGAGGAAACTGTTTTTT
TRBJ2-3,TRBV9,-,-,CASSVSPGSTDTQYF,TGTGCCAGCAGCGTAAGTCCGGGGAGCACAGATACGCAGTATTTT
TRBJ1-2,TRBV7-9,-,-,CASSLSKGSYGYTF,TGTGCCAGCAGCTTATCCAAGGGCAGCTATGGCTACACCTTC
TRBJ1-1,TRBV5-1,-,-,CASSRTAINTEAFF,TGCGCCAGCAGCCGAACCGCTATAAACACTGAAGCTTTCTTT
TRBJ2-7,TRBV27,-,few,CASSLRGEVYEQYF,TGTGCCAGCAGTTTGCGGGGAGAGGTTTACGAGCAGTACTTC
TRBJ1-4,TRBV4-2,-,-,CASSQGEPGDNEKLFF,TGTGCCAGCAGCCAAGGAGAACCCGGGGACAATGAAAAACTGTTTTTT
TRBJ2-2,TRBV27,TRBD2,few,CATLSSGSDTGELFF,TGTGCCACTTTATCTAGCGGGAGTGACACCGGGGAGCTGTTTTTT
TRBJ2-3,TRBV6-2/TRBV6-3,-,-,CASSYGSGSSTDTQYF,TGTGCCAGCAGTTACGGTAGCGGATCTAGCACAGATACGCAGTATTTT
TRBJ2-5,TRBV7-6,-,many,CASSVQGQETQYF,TGTGCCAGCAGCGTCCAGGGGCAAGAGACCCAGTACTTC
TRBJ2-4,TRBV7-2,-,many,CASSLDGSTKNIQYF,TGTGCCAGCAGCTTAGATGGGAGTACCAAAAACATTCAGTACTTC
TRBJ2-1,TRBV24-1,-,-,CATSGYVGEYNEQFF,TGTGCCACCAGTGGGTACGTCGGGGAATACAATGAGCAGTTCTTC
TRBJ2-7,TRBV28,TRBD2,few,CASSLRWEGYEQYF,TGTGCCAGCAGTTTGAGGTGGGAGGGCTACGAGCAGTACTTC
TRBJ1-6,TRBV2,-,few,CASLGVAYNSPLHF,TGTGCCAGCTTGGGGGTAGCCTATAATTCACCCCTCCACTTT
TRBJ2-2,TRBV20-1,-,-,CSARPATGSGELFF,TGCAGTGCTAGACCGGCTACTGGGTCTGGGGAGCTGTTTTTT
TRBJ2-2,TRBV10-3,TRBD2,-,CAIGPRTSLGELFF,TGTGCCATCGGCCCGAGGACTAGCCTCGGGGAGCTGTTTTTT
TRBJ2-2,TRBV7-2,TRBD2,many,CASSLTRVAGIAGELFF,TGTGCCAGCAGCTTAACTAGAGTAGCGGGAATCGCCGGGGAGCTGTTTTTT
TRBJ2-2,TRBV12-5,-,few,CASGLTQGFLNTGELFF,TGTGCTAGTGGTTTGACACAGGGTTTCCTGAACACCGGGGAGCTGTTTTTT
TRBJ2-1,TRBV6-1,-,-,CASSSGFSYNEQFF,TGTGCCAGCAGTTCAGGGTTTAGCTACAATGAGCAGTTCTTC
TRBJ2-2,TRBV12-3/TRBV12-4,-,-,CASSLGGPGGELFF,TGTGCCAGCAGTTTAGGAGGGCCTGGCGGGGAGCTGTTTTTT
TRBJ1-1,TRBV7-2,-,few,CASSLEWQNTEAFF,TGTGCCAGCAGCTTAGAGTGGCAGAACACTGAAGCTTTCTTT
TRBJ2-5,TRBV2,TRBD2,-,CASSGVAGGQETQYF,TGTGCCAGCAGTGGGGTAGCGGGAGGGCAAGAGACCCAGTACTTC
TRBJ2-3,TRBV9,-,once,CASSVVSQLGTDTQYF,TGTGCCAGCAGCGTAGTATCCCAGCTAGGGACAGATACGCAGTATTTT
TRBJ2-3,TRBV12-3/TRBV12-4,TRBD2,few,CASKRLAGDTDTQYF,TGTGCCAGCAAGCGGCTAGCGGGAGACACAGATACGCAGTATTTT
TRBJ2-1,TRBV20-1,-,-,CSARDRTSYNEQFF,TGCAGTGCTAGAGACCGAACGTCCTACAATGAGCAGTTCTTC
TRBJ1-1,TRBV7-2,-,once,CASSFTPGSNTEAFF,TGTGCCAGCAGCTTCACCCCGGGGTCGAACACTGAAGCTTTCTTT
TRBJ2-1,TRBV7-3,TRBD1,few,CASSRGQGQQFF,TGTGCCAGCAGCCGAGGACAGGGACAGCAGTTCTTC
TRBJ1-2,TRBV28,-,-,CASSKQGWSYGYTF,TGTGCCAGCAGTAAACAGGGTTGGAGCTATGGCTACACCTTC
TRBJ2-5,TRBV20-1,TRBD1,-,CSARGQGFETQYF,TGCAGTGCTAGGGGACAGGGCTTTGAGACCCAGTACTTC